One and the same sample provided the 22 T cell receptor beta chains below, sequenced in a study of shared clonotypes between healthy human individuals. The repertoire was sequenced with immunoSEQ multiplex PCR; TCRdb's copy has only in-frame clones and lacks some. The top ten hold 0.3% to 0.45% of the sample, which has around 1.4 million clones, 97% to 99% seen once. Material: naive CD4+ T cells sorted from blood. Described subset: CD45RA+ positively selected. Receptor source: a man in his thirties or forties in good health.

This sequence joins TRBV7-9 and TRBJ1-3, with D perhaps matching TRBD1 (6 bases). The CDR3 contains 14 residues. From germline, CDR1 is SEHNR and CDR2 FQNEAQ (reference sequence). The V end was cut by 5 bases, the J end by 1 base, with 9 bases between. In DNA form, the CDR3 reads TGTGCCAGCAGCCACAGGGAATCTGGAAACACCATATATTTT. Its protein product is CASSHRESGNTIYF.

The V gene is TRBV19, the J gene TRBJ1-1; D gene ambiguous. The germline V and J ends were trimmed by 3 bases and 1 base, with 21 bases remaining between them. This CDR3 has 18 residues. Germline CDR1 is LNHDA and CDR2 is SQIVND (reference sequence). The CDR3 nucleotides are TGTGCCAGTAGTATGCCGAGGGATCCCTTAGGATCGAACACTGAAGCTTTCTTT. Its translation is CASSMPRDPLGSNTEAFF.

This clone was found once. The chain couples TRBV7-8 to TRBJ1-5; TRBD1 is a possible D gene (5 bases). The CDR3 extends over 16 amino acids. Trimming left V 2 bases short and J 2 bases short, with 13 bases between. CDR1 is SGHVS, CDR2 FQNEAQ, per germline. The CDR3 nucleotides are TGTGCCAGCAGCTTAAAGCGGCAGGGAGGCAATCAGCCCCAGCATTTT. It yields the protein CASSLKRQGGNQPQHF.

V is TRBV5-1 and J is TRBJ1-1, with D possibly being TRBD1 (6 bases). This CDR3 contains 16 residues. The V and J ends lost 0 bases and 0 bases respectively, with 12 bases between them. The germline V gene has CDR1 SGHRS and CDR2 YFSETQ. Written as DNA, the CDR3 is TGCGCCAGCAGCTTGGCTCCAGGGGCCATGAACACTGAAGCTTTCTTT. Translating it yields CASSLAPGAMNTEAFF.

On this clone: The sample has other DNA sequences that encode this CDR3 too. The chain recombines TRBV6-5 with TRBJ1-2; D is undetermined. The CDR3 contains 13 residues. Trimming shortened V by 5 bases and J by 4 bases, and 11 bases separated the two germline ends. The germline CDR1 and CDR2 sequences are MNHEY and SVGAGI. The CDR3 region is CASSNRRTYGYTF. CDR3 sequence (DNA): TGTGCCAGCAGTAATAGGCGTACCTATGGCTACACCTTC.

CDR3 bases: TGTGCCAGCAGTAGGGGAGTAATATATGGCTACACCTTC. Translating gives CASSRGVIYGYTF. This sequence joins TRBV25-1 and TRBJ1-2, with D possibly being TRBD1 (5 bases). The CDR3 has 13 amino acids. Trimming took 5 bases from V and 5 from J, leaving 12 bases between them. The germline V gene encodes CDR1 MGHDK and CDR2 SYGVNS.

J is TRBJ2-1 and V is TRBV4-2, with 16 bases fitting TRBD2. The germline V gene has CDR1 LGHNA and CDR2 YNFKEQ. The CDR3 loop spans 16 amino acids. With V trimmed by 2 bases and J by 8 bases, 3 bases remained unmatched. CDR3 nucleotide sequence: TGTGCCAGCAGCCAAAGGGGGACTAGCGGGAGGGATGAGCAGTTCTTC. It specifies CASSQRGTSGRDEQFF.

V is TRBV9 and J is TRBJ2-7, with TRBD2 identical over 11 bases. Germline V CDR1 and CDR2: SGDLS, YYNGEE. Trimming removed 3 bases from V and 6 bases from J; junction bases left unmatched: 5. The CDR3 spans 14 residues. In DNA form, the CDR3 reads TGTGCCAGCAGCGCAACTAGCGGGAGAATCGAGCAGTACTTC. It is translated as CASSATSGRIEQYF.

J is TRBJ1-5 and V is TRBV2, with D uncertain. Trimming cost V 5 bases and J 5 bases, with 10 bases left between them. Germline assignment: CDR1 SNHLY and CDR2 FYNNEI. This CDR3 comprises 13 residues. As DNA, the CDR3 is TGTGCCAGCAGTTCCAACCAGGATCAGCCCCAGCATTTT. Translated: CASSSNQDQPQHF.

The chain joins TRBV25-1 to TRBJ2-7; the D gene is possibly TRBD1 (6 bases). The germline gives CDR1 MGHDK, CDR2 SYGVNS. The CDR3 contains 14 residues. V was trimmed by 3 bases and J by 3 bases, leaving 12 bases between them. The CDR3 loop is CASSDSKGVYEQYF. The DNA for the CDR3 is TGTGCCAGCAGTGACAGCAAGGGGGTCTACGAGCAGTACTTC.

Comment on this clone: Other DNA sequences in the sample encode the same CDR3. This chain links TRBV20-1 with TRBJ2-7; unclear D gene. The V gene's germline CDR1 is DFQATT and CDR2 SNEGSKA (reference sequence). V lost 0 bases, J lost 5 bases, and 5 bases lay in between. The CDR3 is 11 amino acids. Here the CDR3 DNA reads TGCAGTGCTAGAGATCCCCACGAGCAGTACTTC. This translates into CSARDPHEQYF.

The chain links TRBV29-1 to TRBJ2-7; 9 bases fit TRBD2. The junction had 13 bases not matched to a gene; V was cut back by 7 bases and J by 0 bases. Germline CDR1 SQVTM, CDR2 ANQGSEA. The CDR3 length is 16 residues. The CDR3 spells CSAARRLAASSYEQYF. Written as DNA, the CDR3 is TGCAGCGCCGCTCGTCGACTAGCGGCTAGCTCCTACGAGCAGTACTTC.

For this clone: Different DNA sequences within this sample yield the same CDR3. The chain combines TRBV5-1 with TRBJ2-5; the D is unclear. The length of the CDR3 is 14 residues. CDR1 SGHRS and CDR2 YFSETQ come from the germline V gene. Trimming cost V 0 bases and J 1 base, with 7 bases left between them. CDR3 loop: CASSLGDAQETQYF. CDR3 sequence (DNA): TGCGCCAGCAGCTTGGGGGATGCCCAAGAGACCCAGTACTTC.

The genes are TRBV18 and TRBJ2-1; 8 bases agree with TRBD2. Germline values: CDR1 KGHSH, CDR2 LQKENI. The CDR3 covers 16 residues. Germline trimming cut 4 bases from V and 6 bases from J; bases unmatched to any gene: 11. The CDR3 sequence: CASSRSGTRAVNEQFF. The CDR3 DNA follows: TGTGCCAGCTCACGATCCGGGACTAGAGCAGTCAATGAGCAGTTCTTC.

With respect to this clone: In the same sample, other DNA sequences code for this CDR3. The rearrangement uses TRBV9 and TRBJ2-3; D ambiguous. From germline, CDR1 is SGDLS and CDR2 YYNGEE. The V and J ends lost 3 bases and 5 bases respectively, with 13 bases between them. This CDR3 region has 14 residues. DNA of the CDR3: TGTGCCAGCAGCGCCCTCACATCGGGAGATACGCAGTATTTT. Translating gives CASSALTSGDTQYF.

The rearrangement joins TRBV18 to TRBJ1-2; no clear D gene. CDR3 length: 15 amino acids. V was shortened by 2 bases and J by 4 bases, with 14 bases between the two germline ends. Germline V gives CDR1 KGHSH, CDR2 LQKENI. CDR3 nucleotide sequence: TGTGCCAGCTCACCATTTGAGGACGGCTCCTATGGCTACACCTTC. Its translation is CASSPFEDGSYGYTF.

In the case of this clone: Distinct nucleotide sequences in the sample also encode this CDR3. The chain is built from TRBV18 and TRBJ1-3; 9 positions match TRBD1. Germline V lookup: CDR1 KGHSH, CDR2 LQKENI. This CDR3 comprises 15 residues. J gave up 0 bases and V 3 bases, and 0 bases lay outside the gene matches. This CDR3 is CASSPDRGSGNTIYF. The CDR3 region has the DNA TGTGCCAGCTCACCGGACAGGGGCTCTGGAAACACCATATATTTT.

The V gene is TRBV6-5, the J gene TRBJ1-1; no reliable D call. This CDR3 is 14 amino acids long. CDR1 is MNHEY, CDR2 SVGAGI, per germline. With 7 bases removed from V and 1 base from J, the gap between germline ends came to 13 bases. Here the CDR3 DNA reads TGTGCCAGCACAACAAGGGCGGGGAACACTGAAGCTTTCTTT. It is translated as CASTTRAGNTEAFF.

V and J are TRBV4-1 and TRBJ2-5; 10 bases fit TRBD2. The V segment lost 0 bases and the J segment 4 bases; nucleotides outside the gene matches: 8. Germline assignment: CDR1 MGHRA and CDR2 YSYEKL. This CDR3 region has 17 residues. The CDR3 region has the DNA TGCGCCAGCAGCCAAGATCTTCCGGGACTAGCGTTAGAGACCCAGTACTTC. Translating it yields CASSQDLPGLALETQYF.

The rearrangement joins TRBV6-5 to TRBJ1-3; perhaps TRBD1 as D (5 bases). CDR3 length: 13 amino acids. Looked up from germline, CDR1 is MNHEY and CDR2 is SVGAGI. Between the trimmed V and J ends, which lost 4 bases and 4 bases, there was a span of 8 bases. Written as DNA, the CDR3 is TGTGCCAGCAGTTGGGACGGGGGAAACACCATATATTTT. Translating gives CASSWDGGNTIYF.

Of note for this clone: Other DNA sequences from this sample encode an identical CDR3 as well. This chain joins TRBV7-2 and TRBJ1-3; D uncertain. This CDR3 comprises 13 residues. Trimming left V 4 bases short and J 1 base short, with 5 bases between. Looked up from germline, CDR1 is SGHTA and CDR2 is FQGNSA. The chain's CDR3 is CASSSRSGNTIYF. The CDR3 coding sequence is TGTGCCAGCAGCTCGAGGTCTGGAAACACCATATATTTT.

The rearrangement joins TRBV9 to TRBJ2-1, with 9 bases identical to TRBD2. CDR1 is SGDLS and CDR2 is YYNGEE in the germline V gene. V gave up 4 bases and J gave up 2 bases; unmatched junction bases: 7. The CDR3 extends over 16 amino acids. The DNA for the CDR3 is TGTGCCAGCAGCTCTCTAGCGGGAAGTCCCTACAATGAGCAGTTCTTC. It specifies CASSSLAGSPYNEQFF.